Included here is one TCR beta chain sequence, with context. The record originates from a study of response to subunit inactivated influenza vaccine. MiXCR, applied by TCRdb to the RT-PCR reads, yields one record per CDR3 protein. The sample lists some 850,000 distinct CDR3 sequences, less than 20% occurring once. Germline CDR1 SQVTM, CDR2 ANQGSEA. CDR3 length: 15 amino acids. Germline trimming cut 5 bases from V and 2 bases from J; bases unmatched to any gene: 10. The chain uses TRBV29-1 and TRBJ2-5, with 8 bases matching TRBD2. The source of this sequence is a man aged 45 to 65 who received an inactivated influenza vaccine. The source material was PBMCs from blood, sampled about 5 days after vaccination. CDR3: CSVQAPGTRQETQYF. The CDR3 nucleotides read TGCAGCGTTCAAGCCCCCGGGACTAGACAAGAGACCCAGTACTTC.